One and the same sample provided the 21 T cell receptor beta chains below, sequenced in a study of T cells in Graves' hyperthyroidism and ophthalmopathy. Researchers amplified the TCR beta CDR3 regions from RNA transcripts. First-round RT-PCR of the TCR CDR3 relied on the HTBI primer set. TCRdb redid the calling of the multiplex PCR reads with MiXCR, one entry per CDR3 protein. This table holds 500,000 to 600,000 distinct CDR3 sequences, around 42% found once. Sequencing was done on a sample of peripheral blood or thyroid tissue (not recorded which). The source of these receptors is an adult woman with Graves' disease, either hyperthyroidism or ophthalmopathy (not recorded which).

Comment on this clonotype: A read error may be the cause here, since a much bigger clone is one base away. The chain combines TRBV2 with TRBJ2-7, with TRBD1 matching over 7 bases. There are 15 residues in the CDR3. Per the germline V gene, CDR1 is SNHLY and CDR2 is FYNNEI. This CDR3 is CARSEWTGSPYEQYF. The CDR3 DNA sequence: TGTGCCAGGAGTGAATGGACAGGAAGTCCTTACGAGCAGTACTTC.

A single count supports this clonotype. V usage is TRBV12-3 or TRBV12-4 and J usage is TRBJ2-2; no firm D call. Trimming cost V 9 bases and J 1 base, with 21 bases left between them. CDR3 size: 17 residues. The CDR3, as DNA: TGTGCCAGTTCTGGTGGGTTGGCTTGGGGGAACACCGGGGAGCTGTTTTTT. It codes for CASSGGLAWGNTGELFF.

The J gene is TRBJ2-7, the V gene TRBV11-2; D is possibly TRBD2 (5 bases). CDR1 is SGHAT and CDR2 is FQNNGV in the germline V gene. V was cut by 6 bases and J by 0 bases, with 18 bases left in between. There are 16 residues in the CDR3. CDR3 sequence reads: CASSRIRTLSSYEQYF. CDR3 sequence (DNA): TGTGCCAGCAGTAGAATCCGGACTTTAAGCTCCTACGAGCAGTACTTC.

This clonotype was detected many times. The genes are TRBV7-3 and TRBJ2-1; a possible D gene is TRBD2 (6 bases). Germline assignment: CDR1 SGHTA and CDR2 FQGTGA. The CDR3 sequence is 13 residues long. The germline V and J ends were trimmed by 4 bases and 9 bases, with 13 bases remaining between them. The chain's CDR3 is CASSSLSGSEQFF. In nucleotides, the CDR3 is TGTGCCAGCAGCTCCCTTAGCGGTTCTGAGCAGTTCTTC.

The chain has TRBV11-2 and TRBJ1-5; D not certain. Trimming pared 3 bases from V and 9 bases from J, leaving 9 bases between. CDR1 is SGHAT, CDR2 FQNNGV, per germline. The CDR3 is made up of 12 amino acids. The CDR3 region is CASSFQEGPQHF. DNA of the CDR3: TGTGCCAGCAGCTTTCAGGAGGGGCCCCAGCATTTT.

With regard to this clonotype: Just one base apart from a much larger clone, this may be a read error. The chain uses TRBV20-1 and TRBJ2-7, with no clear D. Germline values: CDR1 DFQATT, CDR2 SNEGSKA (reference sequence). Between the trimmed V and J ends, which lost 3 bases and 2 bases, there was a span of 5 bases. The CDR3 length is 11 residues. The CDR3 loop is CSASGPYEQYF. CDR3 DNA: TGCAGTGCTAGCGGACCCTACGAGCAGTACTTC.

The sample holds many counts of this clonotype. CDR3 protein: CASSLAGLKETQYF. CDR3 nucleotides: TGTGCCAGCAGCCTCGCCGGGTTGAAAGAGACCCAGTACTTC. The chain is built from TRBV4-2 and TRBJ2-5; no clear D. CDR1 LGHNA and CDR2 YNFKEQ come from the germline V gene. Trimming left V 4 bases short and J 3 bases short, with 12 bases between. This CDR3 is 14 amino acids long.

This clonotype was recorded many times. J is TRBJ1-2 and V is TRBV10-3; 7 bases are shared with TRBD1. Germline V gene lookup returns CDR1 ENHRY and CDR2 SYGVKD. The V segment lost 3 bases and the J segment 5 bases; nucleotides outside the gene matches: 6. This CDR3 has 14 amino acids. In DNA, the CDR3 is TGTGCCATCAGTGAAGGGGGCATTCTTTATGGCTACACCTTC. Translation gives CAISEGGILYGYTF.

The V call is TRBV7-9, the J call TRBJ2-7; the match to TRBD2 covers 7 bases. This CDR3 is 12 amino acids long. CDR1 is SEHNR and CDR2 is FQNEAQ in the germline V gene (reference sequence). Trimming cost V 5 bases and J 3 bases; bases outside gene matches: 1. CDR3 sequence: CASSPSGYEQYF. CDR3 nucleotide sequence: TGTGCCAGCAGCCCTAGCGGCTACGAGCAGTACTTC.

This chain links TRBV9 with TRBJ2-7; TRBD1 matches at 10 bases. The germline CDR1 and CDR2 sequences are SGDLS and YYNGEE. This CDR3 comprises 15 residues. V gave up 2 bases and J gave up 0 bases; unmatched junction bases: 2. CDR3 sequence: CASSVGQGDSYEQYF. CDR3 nucleotides: TGTGCCAGCAGCGTCGGACAGGGGGACTCCTACGAGCAGTACTTC.

V usage is TRBV25-1 and J usage is TRBJ1-2; D is uncertain. Trimming removed 1 base at V and 2 bases at J, with 20 bases between. Germline V gene sequence: CDR1 MGHDK, CDR2 SYGVNS. This CDR3 has 18 amino acids. CDR3 nucleotide sequence: TGTGCCAGCAGTGAATCCCTTGGCAGGTTTAGTGGGAACTATGGCTACACCTTC. Protein sequence: CASSESLGRFSGNYGYTF.

Comment on this clonotype: One junction end disagrees with the germline gene, perhaps due to a read error. The chain is built from TRBV5-1 and TRBJ1-1; no reliable D call. The CDR3 loop spans 15 amino acids. Germline CDR1 and CDR2: SGHRS and YFSETQ. In nucleotides, the CDR3 is TGCGCCAGCAGCTTGGCCGGACGGTCAAACACTGGAGCTTTCTTT. It yields the protein CASSLAGRSNTGAFF.

This clonotype appeared many times. The V gene is TRBV7-9, the J gene TRBJ2-5, with a tentative D call TRBD1 (6 bases). Germline CDR1 and CDR2: SEHNR and FQNEAQ (reference sequence). This CDR3 comprises 14 residues. Trimming stripped 1 base from V and 1 base from J, with 7 bases between. CDR3 sequence reads: CASSLVDSQETQYF. DNA for the CDR3: TGTGCCAGCAGCTTAGTGGACAGCCAAGAGACCCAGTACTTC.

With respect to this clonotype: This clone may be a read error of a much larger clone one base away. CDR3 residues: CASSLQGRTYEQYF. DNA of the CDR3: TGTGCCAGCAGCTTACAGGGTAGGACCTACGAGCAGTACTTC. The rearrangement uses TRBV7-6 and TRBJ2-7, with TRBD1 as a possible D gene (5 bases). The CDR3 spans 14 residues. Trimming pared 2 bases from V and 2 bases from J, leaving 10 bases between. The germline V gene has CDR1 SGHVS and CDR2 FNYEAQ.

There are many counts of this clonotype. The chain couples TRBV5-6 to TRBJ2-5; D remains ambiguous. Germline assignment: CDR1 SGHDT and CDR2 YYEEEE. The CDR3 runs 14 residues. V was trimmed by 3 bases and J by 5 bases, leaving 14 bases between them. The CDR3 reads CASSYQTVPETQYF. As DNA, the CDR3 is TGTGCCAGCAGCTATCAGACGGTTCCGGAGACCCAGTACTTC. The entire variable domain, with the rest obtained from reference TRBV5-6 and TRBJ2-5, is as follows: DAGVTQSPTHLIKTRGQQVTLRCSPKSGHDTVSWYQQALGQGPQFIFQYYEEEERQRGNFPDRFSGHQFPNYSSELNVNALLLGDSALYLCASSYQTVPETQYFGPGTRLLVL.

This clonotype has a count of ten or more. The chain combines TRBV7-9 with TRBJ2-7; D may be TRBD1 (5 bases). Germline loops: CDR1 SEHNR, CDR2 FQNEAQ (reference sequence). The CDR3 sequence is 14 residues long. Trimming removed 5 bases at V and 2 bases at J, with 13 bases between. The CDR3 DNA sequence: TGTGCCAGCAGCGCCAGGGAACAAACCTACGAGCAGTACTTC. Its translation: CASSAREQTYEQYF. Together with reference TRBV7-9 and TRBJ2-7, the CDR3 gives the full variable domain: DTGVSQNPRHKITKRGQNVTFRCDPISEHNRLYWYRQTLGQGPEFLTYFQNEAQLEKSRLLSDRFSAERPKGSFSTLEIQRTEQGDSAMYLCASSAREQTYEQYFGPGTRLTVT.

This clonotype came up many times. This chain's CDR3 is CASSRGSGGENTEAFF. CDR3 DNA sequence: TGTGCCAGCAGCAGGGGGTCGGGAGGGGAGAACACTGAAGCTTTCTTT. The chain recombines TRBV7-9 with TRBJ1-1; D possibly corresponds to TRBD1 (6 bases). Germline V lookup: CDR1 SEHNR, CDR2 FQNEAQ (reference sequence). The V and J ends lost 5 bases and 1 base respectively, with 17 bases between them. The CDR3 has 16 amino acids.

The V call is TRBV19, the J call TRBJ2-3; 8 bases line up with TRBD1. Unmatched junction bases numbered 8, after V lost 9 bases and J lost 6 bases. This CDR3 has 13 residues. The V gene's germline CDR1 is LNHDA and CDR2 SQIVND (reference sequence). The CDR3 sequence: CASSRGRGDTQYF. The DNA of the CDR3 is TGTGCCAGCAGCAGGGGGCGCGGTGATACGCAGTATTTT.

CDR3 nucleotide sequence: TGTGCCAGCAGGGGGCTGGGACAGGGAGCCTACGAGCAGTACTTC. Protein sequence: CASRGLGQGAYEQYF. The chain employs TRBV7-9 and TRBJ2-7, with 9 bases fitting TRBD1. This CDR3 spans 15 amino acids. V was pared by 6 bases and J by 2 bases, with 8 bases of the junction left unmatched. Germline CDR1 is SEHNR and CDR2 is FQNEAQ (reference sequence).

The V and J genes are TRBV7-9 and TRBJ2-7; no firm D call. Trimming shortened V by 5 bases and J by 7 bases, and 12 bases separated the two germline ends. Germline V gene lookup returns CDR1 SEHNR and CDR2 FQNEAQ (reference sequence). The CDR3 has 12 residues. The CDR3 bases are TGTGCCAGCAGCAGTGAGGTGAGGGAGCAGTACTTC. Translating gives CASSSEVREQYF.

The rearrangement uses TRBV14 and TRBJ2-1; D tentatively fits TRBD1 or TRBD2 (5 bases each). CDR3 length equals 16 residues. CDR1 is SGHDN, CDR2 FVKESK, per germline. V lost 2 bases to trimming and J lost 4 bases, with 15 bases between them. The CDR3 nucleotides are TGTGCCAGCAGCCAAAAGAGGGGTACCGGTTACAATGAGCAGTTCTTC. Its protein product is CASSQKRGTGYNEQFF. The whole variable domain, filled in from reference TRBV14 and TRBJ2-1, reads EAGVTQFPSHSVIEKGQTVTLRCDPISGHDNLYWYRRVMGKEIKFLLHFVKESKQDESGMPNNRFLAERTGGTYSTLKVQPAELEDSGVYFCASSQKRGTGYNEQFFGPGTRLTVL.